The 17 T cell receptor beta chains listed next were all sequenced from one sample in a study of T-cell memory formation after mild COVID-19. Via MiXCR, TCRdb re-called the 5' RACE reads, giving one row per CDR3 protein. The sample holds roughly 15,000 distinct CDR3 sequences; around 25% are singletons and the top ten take 60% to 70%. What was sequenced was PBMCs or a T cell subset sorted from them (not recorded which). The receptor set was obtained from a man in his late teens or twenties who had mild COVID-19 (a few samples of this study predate the infection). Cell type and time point are not known.

A remark on this clonotype: A much larger clone lies one base from this, so it may be a read error. The V call is TRBV11-2, the J call TRBJ1-2, with a weak D call TRBD1 (5 bases). V lost 0 bases, J lost 4 bases, and 12 bases lay in between. The CDR3 runs to 15 residues. Germline V CDR1 and CDR2: SGHAT, FQNNGV. The CDR3 DNA is TGTGCCAGCAGCTTAGAACTACGGGGGAGCTATGGCTACACCTTC. This encodes CASSLELRGSYGYTF. Full variable domain (missing parts from reference TRBV11-2 and TRBJ1-2): EAGVAQSPRYKIIEKRQSVAFWCNPISGHATLYWYQQILGQGPKLLIQFQNNGVVDDSQLPKDRFSAERLKGVDSTLKIQPAKLEDSAVYLCASSLELRGSYGYTFGSGTRLTVV.

The chain joins TRBV27 to TRBJ1-2; D gene unclear. The germline V and J ends were trimmed by 7 bases and 7 bases, with 7 bases remaining between them. This CDR3 region has 10 residues. Germline V gives CDR1 MNHEY, CDR2 SMNVEV (reference sequence). The CDR3 loop is CASMSAGYTF. For the CDR3, the DNA is TGTGCCAGCATGTCGGCTGGCTACACCTTC.

This clonotype was seen many times. The rearrangement links TRBV6-5 to TRBJ1-2, with 9 bases lining up with TRBD1. The CDR3 spans 15 residues. Germline loops: CDR1 MNHEY, CDR2 SVGAGI. V trimming: 2 bases; J trimming: 4 bases; junction bases outside the gene matches: 5. The CDR3 here is CASSYGTGPVYGYTF. DNA for the CDR3: TGTGCCAGCAGTTACGGGACAGGGCCGGTCTATGGCTACACCTTC.

Only one count was recorded for this clonotype. The V call is TRBV6-6, the J call TRBJ2-1; tentative D call: TRBD1 (6 bases). The CDR3 extends over 17 amino acids. Germline V gene sequence: CDR1 MNHNY, CDR2 SVGAGI (reference sequence). Trimming took off 0 bases at V and 7 bases at J, with 19 bases between the two ends. CDR3 sequence: CASSYSTSRARGNEQFF. The CDR3, as DNA: TGTGCCAGCAGTTACTCGACCAGCCGGGCCAGGGGTAATGAGCAGTTCTTC.

This clonotype has a count of ten or more. The CDR3 sequence: CASSSGGGMFVNEQFF. DNA for the CDR3: TGTGCCAGCAGTAGCGGGGGGGGTATGTTTGTAAATGAGCAGTTCTTC. The chain carries TRBV6-5 and TRBJ2-1; 10 positions agree with TRBD2. This CDR3 spans 16 amino acids. The trim removed 5 bases at V and 7 bases at J, leaving 11 bases unmatched. Germline V CDR1 and CDR2: MNHEY, SVGAGI.

This rearrangement joins TRBV4-3 to TRBJ1-1; tentatively, D is TRBD1 (5 bases). From germline, CDR1 is LGHNA and CDR2 YSLEER. This CDR3 region has 14 residues. V was clipped by 3 bases and J by 7 bases, with 15 bases between them. CDR3 DNA: TGCGCCAGCAGCCAGGGGACGATAGGTGTTGAAGCTTTCTTT. Amino acids: CASSQGTIGVEAFF.

V is TRBV9 and J is TRBJ2-1, with D unresolved. Germline lookup yields CDR1 SGDLS and CDR2 YYNGEE. The CDR3 totals 17 residues. V lost 4 bases to trimming and J lost 0 bases, with 17 bases between them. CDR3 sequence reads: CASSSTWARSSYNEQFF. As DNA, the CDR3 is TGTGCCAGCAGCTCGACATGGGCAAGGAGCTCCTACAATGAGCAGTTCTTC. Full variable domain (rest looked up from reference TRBV9 and TRBJ2-1): DSGVTQTPKHLITATGQRVTLRCSPRSGDLSVYWYQQSLDQGLQFLIQYYNGEERAKGNILERFSAQQFPDLHSELNLSSLELGDSALYFCASSSTWARSSYNEQFFGPGTRLTVL.

This clonotype was counted a few times. The V call is TRBV30, the J call TRBJ1-5; D not certain. In germline, CDR1 is GTSNPN, CDR2 SVGIG (reference sequence). CDR3 size: 13 residues. V dropped 0 bases and J dropped 6 bases, with 9 bases sitting between them. The CDR3 loop reads CAWSVSGGQPQHF. CDR3 in DNA: TGTGCCTGGAGTGTATCGGGAGGTCAGCCCCAGCATTTT.

This clonotype was found a few times. The V call is TRBV4-2, the J call TRBJ2-5, with 12 bases matching TRBD2. The V gene's germline CDR1 is LGHNA and CDR2 YNFKEQ. The CDR3 covers 17 residues. With V trimmed by 1 base and J by 1 base, 4 bases remained unmatched. CDR3 residues: CASSQVASGGAQETQYF. The CDR3 DNA sequence: TGTGCCAGCAGCCAAGTAGCTAGCGGGGGGGCCCAAGAGACCCAGTACTTC.

This clonotype occurred many times. This chain links TRBV5-4 with TRBJ2-3; tentative D call: TRBD2 (7 bases). This CDR3 has 15 residues. Deletions cut 5 bases from V and 2 bases from J, with 15 bases between. CDR1 SGHNT and CDR2 YYREEE come from the germline V gene (reference sequence). CDR3 in DNA: TGTGCCAGCAGGAACCCGGGGGGCCCCACAGATACGCAGTATTTT. Encoded protein: CASRNPGGPTDTQYF.

Ten or more counts support this clonotype. The V call is TRBV28, the J call TRBJ2-1, with TRBD2 matching 9 bases. Germline CDR1 and CDR2: MDHEN and SYDVKM. The V segment lost 2 bases and the J segment 5 bases; nucleotides outside the gene matches: 10. This CDR3 has 17 amino acids. The DNA for the CDR3 is TGTGCCAGCAGTTTAGAGCGGGGGGCTCCCTTCAACAATGAGCAGTTCTTC. Its translation is CASSLERGAPFNNEQFF.

The sample holds many counts of this clonotype. The gene calls are TRBV7-9 and TRBJ1-4; D is possibly TRBD1 (6 bases). The CDR3 consists of 15 residues. The germline V gene encodes CDR1 SEHNR and CDR2 FQNEAQ (reference sequence). V lost 3 bases and J 5 bases, leaving 13 bases between the germline ends. CDR3 in amino acids: CASSFFGGANEKLFF. For the CDR3, the DNA is TGTGCCAGCAGCTTCTTTGGGGGCGCGAATGAAAAACTGTTTTTT.

The rearrangement uses TRBV9 and TRBJ2-5; a weak D match, TRBD1 (6 bases). V was pared by 2 bases and J by 3 bases, with 14 bases between. Germline V gene data show CDR1 as SGDLS and CDR2 as YYNGEE. This CDR3 has 15 residues. The CDR3 region has the DNA TGTGCCAGCAGCGTTGGGACACGTGGAGAAGAGACCCAGTACTTC. Residues: CASSVGTRGEETQYF.

The chain combines TRBV24-1 with TRBJ2-3; D gene ambiguous. The germline V and J ends were trimmed by 0 bases and 4 bases, with 13 bases remaining between them. Germline CDR1 and CDR2: KGHDR and SFDVKD. The CDR3 has 16 amino acids. The CDR3 is CATSDLGSPPSDTQYF. CDR3 nucleotide sequence: TGTGCCACCAGTGATTTGGGCAGCCCTCCCTCAGATACGCAGTATTTT.

This clonotype was detected ten times or more. V and J are TRBV6-2 or TRBV6-3 and TRBJ2-1, with a tentative D call TRBD2 (5 bases). This CDR3 comprises 14 residues. CDR1 and CDR2 from the germline V gene are MNHEY and SVGEGT. The V gene lost 2 bases and the J gene lost 8 bases, with 13 bases spanning the gap. The CDR3 region is CASSYPDLLDEQFF. The CDR3 nucleotides are TGTGCCAGCAGTTACCCGGACTTGTTGGATGAGCAGTTCTTC.

The table lists this clonotype with a few counts. The chain's CDR3 is CATPPVWTGSYNEQFF. As DNA, the CDR3 is TGTGCCACCCCCCCCGTGTGGACAGGTTCCTACAATGAGCAGTTCTTC. J is TRBJ2-1 and V is TRBV7-9; TRBD1 agrees at 7 bases. The V gene end was trimmed by 10 bases and the J gene end by 1 base; junction bases not matched to a gene: 13. CDR3 length equals 16 residues. Looked up from germline, CDR1 is SEHNR and CDR2 is FQNEAQ (reference sequence).

This clonotype was seen ten or more times. V usage is TRBV5-4 and J usage is TRBJ2-3; 8 nucleotides align to TRBD1. V trimming: 3 bases; J trimming: 1 base; junction bases outside the gene matches: 10. The germline V gene has CDR1 SGHNT and CDR2 YYREEE (reference sequence). The CDR3 extends over 17 amino acids. The CDR3 coding sequence is TGTGCCAGCAGCTCGGCGGACAGGGTGAGACGCACAGATACGCAGTATTTT. Amino acids: CASSSADRVRRTDTQYF.